The 17 T cell receptor beta chains given below trace back to one sample, sequenced in a study of technical replicates of blood from several donors (TCRdb year 2017). The protocol used for the library was the immunoSEQ multiplex PCR assay. TCRdb retrieved this table from immuneACCESS and kept in-frame rearrangements only. Not all clones are present; in checked studies, unresolved V genes account for under half, and no reason is known for the remainder. For this sample the table gives roughly 90,000 clones, of which almost 97% were detected only once. About 0.34% of the sample is in the top ten clones. Material for sequencing was T cells isolated from PBMCs. Source of these receptors: a human donor in good health.

The chain has TRBV6-5 and TRBJ2-7; D is undetermined. The CDR3 runs 14 residues. Germline CDR1 reads MNHEY; CDR2 reads SVGAGI. The ends were cut back, 5 bases at V and 2 bases at J, with 13 bases in the middle. The CDR3 region is CASSDPLRPYEQYF. The CDR3 DNA reads TGTGCCAGCAGTGACCCCCTGAGGCCCTACGAGCAGTACTTC.

This chain links TRBV30 with TRBJ1-2; D remains unclear. The CDR3 is made up of 15 amino acids. Trimming removed 1 base at V and 0 bases at J, with 12 bases between. CDR1 and CDR2 (germline): GTSNPN, SVGIG (reference sequence). CDR3 sequence: CAWSGIGGTNYGYTF. CDR3 sequence (DNA): TGTGCCTGGAGTGGTATCGGAGGAACTAACTATGGCTACACCTTC.

This chain joins TRBV19 and TRBJ1-5, with 7 bases matching TRBD1. Germline lookup yields CDR1 LNHDA and CDR2 SQIVND (reference sequence). J lost 6 bases, V lost 7 bases, and 12 bases had no gene match. This CDR3 comprises 15 residues. CDR3: CASNQDREYSQPQHF. CDR3 nucleotide sequence: TGTGCCAGTAACCAAGACAGGGAATATTCTCAGCCCCAGCATTTT.

This chain uses TRBV7-9 with TRBJ1-1; tentatively, D is TRBD1 (5 bases). This CDR3 contains 14 residues. Germline assignment: CDR1 SEHNR and CDR2 FQNEAQ (reference sequence). V was clipped by 2 bases and J by 13 bases, with 20 bases between them. The CDR3 DNA is TGTGCCAGCAGCTTAATGACGTCTCCAGAAGGGGATTTCTTT. This encodes CASSLMTSPEGDFF.

This sequence joins TRBV7-9 and TRBJ2-7; 8 bases match TRBD2. Germline CDR1 reads SEHNR; CDR2 reads FQNEAQ (reference sequence). V dropped 3 bases and J dropped 2; count of bases not matched to a gene: 6. This CDR3 is 15 amino acids long. CDR3 in amino acids: CASSFETSETYEQYF. CDR3 DNA: TGTGCCAGCAGCTTTGAGACTAGCGAGACCTACGAGCAGTACTTC.

This chain uses TRBV6-1 with TRBJ2-5; 13 bases match TRBD2. This CDR3 is built from 17 residues. V was clipped by 4 bases and J by 0 bases; unmatched bases: 5. Germline V gives CDR1 MNHNS, CDR2 SASEGT. The CDR3 DNA follows: TGTGCCAGCAGTGGCGGACTAGCGGGAGTATACCAAGAGACCCAGTACTTC. Translation gives CASSGGLAGVYQETQYF.

The V gene is TRBV27, the J gene TRBJ2-7, with 10 bases aligning to TRBD2. The CDR3 runs to 15 residues. CDR1 MNHEY and CDR2 SMNVEV come from the germline V gene (reference sequence). V lost 6 bases, J lost 4 bases, and 9 bases stayed unmatched. CDR3 sequence reads: CASRGPRSGGYEQYF. The CDR3 DNA reads TGTGCCAGCAGAGGCCCTCGTAGCGGGGGGTACGAGCAGTACTTC.

The chain uses TRBV4-3 and TRBJ2-7; 11 bases fit TRBD2. Germline V gene sequence: CDR1 LGHNA, CDR2 YSLEER. The CDR3 runs 14 residues. V gave up 4 bases and J gave up 1 base; unmatched junction bases: 0. CDR3 DNA: TGCGCCAGCAGCCTAGCGGGAGGGTCCTACGAGCAGTACTTC. Translation: CASSLAGGSYEQYF.

The chain has TRBV21-1 and TRBJ2-4; TRBD1 is taken as the D call from the table, unchecked against the DNA. TRBV21-1 represents a pseudogene. The CDR3 runs 15 residues. The CDR3 here is CASSKSQFPKNIQYF. The CDR3 bases are TGTGCCAGCAGCAAATCCCAATTTCCCAAAAACATTCAGTACTTC.

V gene TRBV6-5 combines with J gene TRBJ2-7; a weak D match, TRBD2 (6 bases). V lost 5 bases, J lost 3 bases, and 11 bases lay in between. The CDR3 covers 13 residues. Germline V gene sequence: CDR1 MNHEY, CDR2 SVGAGI. The CDR3 loop reads CASSIAEFYEQYF. In DNA form, the CDR3 reads TGTGCCAGCAGTATAGCGGAGTTCTACGAGCAGTACTTC.

The chain couples TRBV6-5 to TRBJ1-5; no definite D call. This CDR3 comprises 13 residues. The germline gives CDR1 MNHEY, CDR2 SVGAGI. The V end was cut by 6 bases, the J end by 7 bases, with 13 bases between. Here the CDR3 reads CASSLEGRQPQHF. DNA for the CDR3: TGTGCCAGCAGCCTAGAGGGCCGGCAGCCCCAGCATTTT.

V and J are TRBV9 and TRBJ2-1; D possibly corresponds to TRBD1 (6 bases). This CDR3 spans 15 amino acids. Trimming left V 3 bases short and J 0 bases short, with 10 bases between. The germline V gene encodes CDR1 SGDLS and CDR2 YYNGEE. The CDR3 protein is CASSAGASSYNEQFF. The CDR3 DNA sequence: TGTGCCAGCAGCGCAGGGGCCTCCTCCTACAATGAGCAGTTCTTC.

The chain joins TRBV12-2 to TRBJ2-1; no DNA check was done on the table's D call, TRBD2. TRBV12-2 is a listed pseudogene. The CDR3 consists of 21 residues. The CDR3 nucleotides read TGTGCAAGTCGCCCAACGACATCGGTAGGGGCGGGAGGGCCCTTCTACAATGAGCAGTTCTTC. This codes for CASRPTTSVGAGGPFYNEQFF.

V and J are TRBV5-6 and TRBJ1-1, with TRBD1 as a possible D gene (6 bases). Germline CDR1 is SGHDT and CDR2 is YYEEEE. CDR3 size: 14 residues. Between the trimmed V and J ends, which lost 4 bases and 1 base, there was a span of 11 bases. The CDR3 loop is CASSLGGPNTEAFF. CDR3 coding DNA: TGTGCCAGCAGCCTAGGGGGACCGAACACTGAAGCTTTCTTT.

The rearrangement joins TRBV28 to TRBJ1-5; the D is unclear. Germline CDR1 reads MDHEN; CDR2 reads SYDVKM. The CDR3 is 14 residues long. Trimming left V 3 bases short and J 6 bases short, with 12 bases between. CDR3 sequence reads: CASSLSTYSQPQHF. The CDR3 coding sequence is TGTGCCAGCAGTTTGAGCACCTATAGTCAGCCCCAGCATTTT.

The chain employs TRBV29-1 and TRBJ2-2; D gene unclear. Germline values: CDR1 SQVTM, CDR2 ANQGSEA. This CDR3 spans 11 amino acids. Trimming removed 5 bases from V and 1 base from J, with 2 bases in between. The CDR3 loop is CSVRNTGELFF. As DNA, the CDR3 is TGCAGCGTTCGGAACACCGGGGAGCTGTTTTTT.

The chain has TRBV11-2 and TRBJ1-1; D is ambiguous. Germline CDR1 and CDR2: SGHAT and FQNNGV. The CDR3 contains 13 residues. The germline V and J ends were trimmed by 4 bases and 4 bases, with 10 bases remaining between them. CDR3 bases: TGTGCCAGCAGCTCGTTGCGGGCCACTGAAGCTTTCTTT. This translates into CASSSLRATEAFF.